Below, 15 T cell receptor beta chains from the same sample are listed, as sequenced in a study of OX40 agonist ivuxolimab in advanced cancers. Profiling relied on immunoSEQ multiplex PCR, and the TCRdb table lists in-frame clones only, not all of them. The profile shows roughly 53,000 clones, around 85% of them singletons. The source was CD4+ or CD8+ T cells sorted from blood, collected in a trial of the OX40 agonist ivuxolimab. These receptors were collected from an adult with an advanced solid tumor such as melanoma, head and neck, liver or kidney cancer.

This clone appeared a few times. The chain employs TRBV6-1 and TRBJ2-2; D remains unclear. The CDR3 length is 11 residues. Between the trimmed V and J ends, which lost 7 bases and 9 bases, there was a span of 9 bases. Germline CDR1 reads MNHNS; CDR2 reads SASEGT. The CDR3 bases are TGTGCCAGCACGGAACGGAGGGAGCTGTTTTTT. Translating it yields CASTERRELFF.

The chain is built from TRBV29-1 and TRBJ2-1; possibly TRBD1 for D (6 bases). Trimming left V 8 bases short and J 6 bases short, with 11 bases between. CDR1 and CDR2 from the germline V gene are SQVTM and ANQGSEA. This CDR3 contains 11 residues. The CDR3 reads CSTARGNEQFF. The CDR3 region has the DNA TGCAGCACCGCCAGGGGCAATGAGCAGTTCTTC.

This chain joins TRBV14 and TRBJ2-1, with TRBD2 matching 9 bases. CDR1 and CDR2 (germline): SGHDN, FVKESK. This CDR3 has 15 residues. The V and J ends lost 6 bases and 4 bases, in that order; junction bases with no gene match: 7. CDR3 sequence reads: CASSRLAGRYNEQFF. DNA of the CDR3: TGTGCCAGCAGTCGGCTAGCGGGAAGGTACAATGAGCAGTTCTTC.

The chain is built from TRBV6-5 and TRBJ1-4; 7 bases are shared with TRBD1. The CDR3 has 12 residues. Germline CDR1 reads MNHEY; CDR2 reads SVGAGI. With V trimmed by 7 bases and J by 6 bases, 2 bases remained unmatched. CDR3 coding DNA: TGTGCCAGCAAGGGGGCGGATGAAAAACTGTTTTTT. Amino acids: CASKGADEKLFF.

This CDR3 is CASSLMGTGGTEAFF. Here the CDR3 DNA reads TGCGCCAGCAGCTTGATGGGGACAGGGGGAACTGAAGCTTTCTTT. This chain links TRBV5-1 with TRBJ1-1; 11 bases line up with TRBD1. Trimming cost V 1 base and J 5 bases; bases outside gene matches: 4. Germline loops: CDR1 SGHRS, CDR2 YFSETQ. There are 15 residues in the CDR3.

This chain joins TRBV9 and TRBJ1-1; no firm D call. V was clipped by 1 base and J by 0 bases, with 7 bases between them. This CDR3 is built from 14 residues. Germline V lookup: CDR1 SGDLS, CDR2 YYNGEE. This CDR3 reads CASSVSLLNTEAFF. Here the CDR3 DNA reads TGTGCCAGCAGCGTAAGTCTTTTGAACACTGAAGCTTTCTTT. The full variable domain, its missing parts supplied by reference TRBV9 and TRBJ1-1, is DSGVTQTPKHLITATGQRVTLRCSPRSGDLSVYWYQQSLDQGLQFLIQYYNGEERAKGNILERFSAQQFPDLHSELNLSSLELGDSALYFCASSVSLLNTEAFFGQGTRLTVV.

The V gene is TRBV9, the J gene TRBJ1-2; perhaps TRBD1 as D (5 bases). V lost 0 bases to trimming and J lost 8 bases, with 8 bases between them. Germline CDR1 and CDR2: SGDLS and YYNGEE. This CDR3 is built from 12 residues. Here the CDR3 reads CASSVDKGGYTF. The CDR3 DNA sequence: TGTGCCAGCAGCGTAGATAAGGGGGGCTACACCTTC.

The chain has TRBV19 and TRBJ2-2; tentatively, D is TRBD2 (7 bases). CDR3 length: 16 residues. V was pared by 5 bases and J by 5 bases, with 18 bases between. The germline V gene has CDR1 LNHDA and CDR2 SQIVND (reference sequence). CDR3 region: CASSPPGGAGTGELFF. The CDR3 bases are TGTGCCAGTAGTCCTCCGGGGGGCGCGGGGACCGGGGAGCTGTTTTTT.

The rearrangement links TRBV7-2 to TRBJ2-5; D tentatively reads TRBD1 or TRBD2 (6 bases each). Looked up from germline, CDR1 is SGHTA and CDR2 is FQGNSA. Trimming left V 3 bases short and J 5 bases short, with 13 bases between. The CDR3 runs to 14 residues. CDR3 amino acids: CASSFGGLGETQYF. The CDR3 DNA is TGTGCCAGCAGCTTTGGGGGGCTAGGGGAGACCCAGTACTTC.

This rearrangement joins TRBV6-5 to TRBJ1-3; D is uncertain. Trimming stripped 5 bases from V and 0 bases from J, with 5 bases between. The CDR3 has 13 residues. From germline, CDR1 is MNHEY and CDR2 SVGAGI. CDR3 in amino acids: CASSGLSGNTIYF. Here the CDR3 DNA reads TGTGCCAGCAGTGGACTCTCTGGAAACACCATATATTTT.

The sample holds one count of this clone. This chain's CDR3 is CASSPYIKAKNIQYF. CDR3 in DNA: TGTGCCAGCAGTCCATACATAAAAGCCAAAAACATTCAGTACTTC. This chain joins TRBV28 and TRBJ2-4; D is unresolved. In germline, CDR1 is MDHEN, CDR2 SYDVKM. V was trimmed by 5 bases and J by 0 bases, leaving 11 bases between them. The CDR3 has 15 amino acids.

V is TRBV7-2 and J is TRBJ2-1, with 10 bases fitting TRBD2. Germline V CDR1 and CDR2: SGHTA, FQGNSA. The junction had 7 bases not matched to a gene; V was cut back by 3 bases and J by 5 bases. CDR3 length: 16 amino acids. The CDR3 DNA follows: TGTGCCAGCAGCTTGCGAAGCGGGAGGGCTCACAATGAGCAGTTCTTC. It translates to CASSLRSGRAHNEQFF.

The chain has TRBV27 and TRBJ2-3; unclear D gene. Trimming cost V 2 bases and J 0 bases, with 12 bases left between them. The CDR3 is 16 residues long. In germline, CDR1 is MNHEY, CDR2 SMNVEV (reference sequence). CDR3 in DNA: TGTGCCAGCAGTTTAGGCCAGGAGCCCAGCACAGATACGCAGTATTTT. Its translation: CASSLGQEPSTDTQYF.

The chain joins TRBV11-2 to TRBJ1-4; D not resolved. This CDR3 is built from 16 residues. Trimming left V 1 base short and J 7 bases short, with 16 bases between. Germline CDR1 is SGHAT and CDR2 is FQNNGV. In nucleotides, the CDR3 is TGTGCCAGCAGCTTAGTGGGCCCCGCTGTGGGTGAAAAACTGTTTTTT. It translates to CASSLVGPAVGEKLFF.

The chain couples TRBV11-2 to TRBJ1-3; no clear D. The CDR3 runs to 12 residues. V was pared by 5 bases and J by 4 bases, with 6 bases between. From germline, CDR1 is SGHAT and CDR2 FQNNGV. DNA of the CDR3: TGTGCCAGCAGCAACACGGGAAACACCATATATTTT. Amino acids: CASSNTGNTIYF. The full variable domain, in which reference TRBV11-2 and TRBJ1-3 provide the parts outside the CDR3, is EAGVAQSPRYKIIEKRQSVAFWCNPISGHATLYWYQQILGQGPKLLIQFQNNGVVDDSQLPKDRFSAERLKGVDSTLKIQPAKLEDSAVYLCASSNTGNTIYFGEGSWLTVV.